These 31 T cell receptor beta chains came from one sample sequenced in a study of T cell repertoires in cytomegalovirus infection (dated by TCRdb to about 2019). No cognate antigen is known for these TCRs. TCRdb shows the sequencer as Illumina HiSeq 1500. The public reads were reanalyzed by TCRdb: fastp trimming at Q25, MiXCR alignment, in-frame beta chains only. Identical CDR3 protein sequences are pooled into one entry, listed with their most common genes and DNA. This sample holds around 200,000 distinct CDR3 sequences; 30% to 45% were observed only once. Jointly, the top ten make up 59% of the sample. The treatment or condition tag for this specimen amounts to: in vitro stimulation with specific CMV peptide epitopes to enrich CMV-specific T cells. Sequences were derived from CD8+ T cells from cultured PBMCs, sampled from culture after CMV antigen stimulation. The origin of the receptors is a human donor in good health (CMV status not recorded). Some clones in this sample may be carry-over from other donors' samples.

This clonotype has a handful of counts. The genes are TRBV28 and TRBJ2-7, with TRBD2 matching over 10 bases. V lost 5 bases to trimming and J lost 5 bases; unmatched junction nucleotides: 12. The CDR3 runs to 16 residues. The germline gives CDR1 MDHEN, CDR2 SYDVKM. The DNA for the CDR3 is TGTGCCAGCAGTACACCGCTAGCGGGAGCGGTCCACGAGCAGTACTTC. This translates into CASSTPLAGAVHEQYF.

The sample holds a few counts of this clonotype. This sequence joins TRBV20-1 and TRBJ2-7, with 7 positions matching TRBD1. This CDR3 region has 15 residues. Germline V CDR1 and CDR2: DFQATT, SNEGSKA (reference sequence). V shed 4 bases, J shed 2 bases, and the junction held 11 bases outside the gene matches. The CDR3 reads CSATLQGSNPYEQYF. Written as DNA, the CDR3 is TGCAGTGCTACATTACAGGGGTCGAACCCCTACGAGCAGTACTTC.

This clonotype was picked up many times. The gene calls are TRBV11-2 and TRBJ2-6; unclear D gene. This CDR3 contains 17 residues. Germline loops: CDR1 SGHAT, CDR2 FQNNGV. The V and J ends lost 0 bases and 4 bases respectively, with 13 bases between them. The CDR3 is CASSLDQSQVGANVLTF. CDR3 coding DNA: TGTGCCAGCAGCTTAGATCAGTCCCAAGTCGGGGCCAACGTCCTGACTTTC.

This clonotype was picked up many times. V is TRBV7-2 and J is TRBJ2-1; 8 bases agree with TRBD2. CDR3 length: 16 amino acids. J lost 3 bases, V lost 2 bases, and 6 bases had no gene match. Germline loops: CDR1 SGHTA, CDR2 FQGNSA. The CDR3 spells CASSLSGRPLYNEQFF. The CDR3 nucleotides read TGTGCCAGCAGCTTAAGCGGGAGACCTCTCTACAATGAGCAGTTCTTC. The variable domain in full, completed from reference TRBV7-2 and TRBJ2-1, reads GAGVSQSPSNKVTEKGKDVELRCDPISGHTALYWYRQSLGQGLEFLIYFQGNSAPDKSGLPSDRFSAERTGGSVSTLTIQRTQQEDSAVYLCASSLSGRPLYNEQFFGPGTRLTVL.

The chain carries TRBV19 and TRBJ2-1, with TRBD2 as a possible D gene (6 bases). The germline CDR1 and CDR2 sequences are LNHDA and SQIVND (reference sequence). The V and J ends lost 4 bases and 1 base respectively, with 11 bases between them. CDR3 length: 15 amino acids. The CDR3 bases are TGTGCCAGTAGTAGGGAGGAGCCGTCCTACAATGAGCAGTTCTTC. Protein sequence: CASSREEPSYNEQFF.

This clonotype was seen many times. The chain joins TRBV7-8 to TRBJ1-5; TRBD1 matches at 8 bases. V trimming: 0 bases; J trimming: 2 bases; junction bases outside the gene matches: 6. The CDR3 covers 17 residues. Germline V gene data show CDR1 as SGHVS and CDR2 as FQNEAQ. CDR3 in amino acids: CASSLAGRGLGNQPQHF. CDR3 in DNA: TGTGCCAGCAGCTTAGCTGGCAGGGGGCTTGGCAATCAGCCCCAGCATTTT.

This clonotype was detected only a few times. The chain has TRBV5-6 and TRBJ2-2; 10 bases match TRBD1. There are 17 residues in the CDR3. Germline CDR1 and CDR2: SGHDT and YYEEEE. V lost 2 bases to trimming and J lost 3 bases; unmatched junction nucleotides: 7. CDR3 in DNA: TGTGCCAGCAGCTTATGGGACAGGGGTCCTTACACCGGGGAGCTGTTTTTT. Encoded protein: CASSLWDRGPYTGELFF.

In the case of this clonotype: This may be a read error: a much more frequent sequence differs by one nucleotide. V is TRBV7-2 and J is TRBJ2-7, with D tentatively TRBD2 (6 bases). The CDR3 runs to 14 residues. Germline CDR1 is SGHTA and CDR2 is FQGNSA. CDR3 nucleotides: TGTGTCAGCACCATAGCGGTCCCCCATGACGAGCAGTACTTC. This encodes CVSTIAVPHDEQYF.

This clonotype was seen a few times. The V call is TRBV11-2, the J call TRBJ2-7, with 12 bases identical to TRBD1. The CDR3 consists of 14 residues. V shed 6 bases, J shed 12 bases, and the junction held 12 bases outside the gene matches. Looked up from germline, CDR1 is SGHAT and CDR2 is FQNNGV. The CDR3 region has the DNA TGTGCCAGCAGTTCCCGGGACAGGGGGCCACGACGGTACTTC. The encoded protein is CASSSRDRGPRRYF.

V and J are TRBV10-3 and TRBJ2-2, with TRBD2 matching over 8 bases. Germline trimming cut 6 bases from V and 5 bases from J; bases unmatched to any gene: 11. The CDR3 is made up of 16 amino acids. CDR1 is ENHRY, CDR2 SYGVKD, per germline. This CDR3 reads CAIRPTSGGGTGELFF. CDR3 nucleotide sequence: TGTGCCATCAGGCCTACTAGCGGAGGGGGGACCGGGGAGCTGTTTTTT.

V gene TRBV10-3 combines with J gene TRBJ1-2; 10 bases are a match to TRBD1. The CDR3 totals 14 residues. The V and J ends lost 7 bases and 6 bases, in that order; junction bases with no gene match: 8. Per the germline V gene, CDR1 is ENHRY and CDR2 is SYGVKD. This CDR3 reads CAITETGGWDGYTF. The CDR3 DNA reads as TGTGCCATCACCGAGACAGGGGGCTGGGATGGCTACACCTTC.

This rearrangement joins TRBV9 to TRBJ2-1, with 8 bases fitting TRBD2. The ends lost 3 bases at V and 4 bases at J; junction bases unmatched: 6. This CDR3 spans 15 amino acids. Germline lookup yields CDR1 SGDLS and CDR2 YYNGEE. CDR3 residues: CASSGTGGPYNEQFF. The CDR3 nucleotides are TGTGCCAGCAGCGGAACGGGGGGGCCGTACAATGAGCAGTTCTTC. Full variable domain (rest looked up from reference TRBV9 and TRBJ2-1): DSGVTQTPKHLITATGQRVTLRCSPRSGDLSVYWYQQSLDQGLQFLIQYYNGEERAKGNILERFSAQQFPDLHSELNLSSLELGDSALYFCASSGTGGPYNEQFFGPGTRLTVL.

The V call is TRBV7-9, the J call TRBJ2-5, with 16 bases identical to TRBD2. Germline V lookup: CDR1 SEHNR, CDR2 FQNEAQ (reference sequence). This CDR3 contains 20 residues. V shed 5 bases and J 5 bases; nucleotides not matched to a gene: 17. CDR3 in DNA: TGTGCCAGCAGCGGAATACCCGGGACTAGCGGGAGGGTTGAATGGGAGACCCAGTACTTC. Translation gives CASSGIPGTSGRVEWETQYF.

V usage is TRBV6-1 and J usage is TRBJ2-7; 7 bases line up with TRBD2. CDR1 and CDR2 (germline): MNHNS, SASEGT. V trimming: 0 bases; J trimming: 2 bases; junction bases outside the gene matches: 4. This CDR3 has 15 amino acids. CDR3 sequence: CASSEAGAGAYEQYF. As DNA, the CDR3 is TGTGCCAGCAGTGAAGCCGGGGCGGGAGCCTACGAGCAGTACTTC.

The chain has TRBV7-4 and TRBJ1-1; tentative D call: TRBD1 (6 bases). The CDR3 totals 13 residues. Germline V gene lookup returns CDR1 SGHVT and CDR2 SQSDAQ. Trimming removed 11 bases from V and 3 bases from J, with 16 bases in between. The DNA of the CDR3 is TGTGCCGGAGAAAGGGGGTCGGACACTGAAGCTTTCTTT. Its translation: CAGERGSDTEAFF.

In this sample, this clonotype turned up a few times. The chain joins TRBV5-6 to TRBJ1-4; tentative D call: TRBD1 (6 bases). The germline V gene has CDR1 SGHDT and CDR2 YYEEEE. The CDR3 has 13 residues. Trimming cost V 4 bases and J 6 bases, with 10 bases left between them. The DNA of the CDR3 is TGTGCCAGCAGCCCGAGGACAGATGAAAAACTGTTTTTT. Amino acids: CASSPRTDEKLFF.

This clonotype has a handful of counts. The chain has TRBV6-5 and TRBJ2-7; possibly TRBD1 for D (6 bases). V lost 2 bases and J 0 bases, leaving 14 bases between the germline ends. Germline lookup yields CDR1 MNHEY and CDR2 SVGAGI. The CDR3 sequence is 16 residues long. In DNA form, the CDR3 reads TGTGCCAGCAGTTACCTTTTGGACAGCGACTCCTACGAGCAGTACTTC. As protein: CASSYLLDSDSYEQYF.

The chain recombines TRBV28 with TRBJ2-3, with D possibly being TRBD1 (5 bases). V was pared by 6 bases and J by 4 bases, with 17 bases between. The V gene's germline CDR1 is MDHEN and CDR2 SYDVKM. This CDR3 has 15 residues. CDR3 DNA sequence: TGTGCCAGCAGCCCCGGGCAGGGTGGCCCAGATACGCAGTATTTT. Amino acid sequence: CASSPGQGGPDTQYF.

The chain employs TRBV7-3 and TRBJ2-7; D could derive from TRBD1 or TRBD2 (5 bases each). Germline V lookup: CDR1 SGHTA, CDR2 FQGTGA. Between the trimmed V and J ends, which lost 2 bases and 6 bases, there was a span of 11 bases. The CDR3 sequence is 13 residues long. CDR3 in DNA: TGTGCCAGCAGCTTAGAGGGGTCCAGCGAGCAGTACTTC. It yields the protein CASSLEGSSEQYF.

In its sample, this clonotype was seen a few times. The rearrangement links TRBV20-1 to TRBJ2-3; D is ambiguous. CDR3 length equals 14 residues. Trimming removed 4 bases at V and 2 bases at J, with 13 bases between. The germline V gene has CDR1 DFQATT and CDR2 SNEGSKA (reference sequence). The DNA of the CDR3 is TGCAGTGCTACCAGCGACCTGAACACAGATACGCAGTATTTT. It translates to CSATSDLNTDTQYF.

This clonotype was found a few times. This chain links TRBV2 with TRBJ1-1, with D perhaps matching TRBD1 (6 bases). The CDR3 extends over 14 amino acids. Trimming stripped 10 bases from V and 1 base from J, with 16 bases between. CDR1 is SNHLY and CDR2 is FYNNEI in the germline V gene. CDR3 in amino acids: CATRHGQTNTEAFF. CDR3 sequence (DNA): TGTGCCACCCGACATGGACAGACGAACACTGAAGCTTTCTTT.

The table lists this clonotype with a few counts. The chain is built from TRBV19 and TRBJ2-1; no clear D. Between the trimmed V and J ends, which lost 5 bases and 3 bases, there was a span of 5 bases. The V gene's germline CDR1 is LNHDA and CDR2 SQIVND (reference sequence). CDR3 length equals 12 residues. CDR3 sequence: CASSVIYNEQFF. CDR3 nucleotide sequence: TGTGCCAGTAGTGTAATCTACAATGAGCAGTTCTTC. Using reference TRBV19 and TRBJ2-1 for the parts outside the CDR3, the full variable domain is DGGITQSPKYLFRKEGQNVTLSCEQNLNHDAMYWYRQDPGQGLRLIYYSQIVNDFQKGDIAEGYSVSREKKESFPLTVTSAQKNPTAFYLCASSVIYNEQFFGPGTRLTVL.

The V gene is TRBV27, the J gene TRBJ2-2; D is unresolved. There are 13 residues in the CDR3. The germline gives CDR1 MNHEY, CDR2 SMNVEV (reference sequence). V was shortened by 8 bases and J by 3 bases, with 10 bases between the two germline ends. The CDR3 DNA sequence: TGTGCCAGCGGCTGGTTTGACACCGGGGAGCTGTTTTTT. This codes for CASGWFDTGELFF.

Here the CDR3 reads CSVGAANTGELFF. The DNA for the CDR3 is TGCAGCGTGGGGGCAGCGAACACCGGGGAGCTGTTTTTT. The V gene is TRBV29-1, the J gene TRBJ2-2; TRBD1 might be the D (6 bases). Trimming shortened V by 6 bases and J by 0 bases, and 8 bases separated the two germline ends. This CDR3 region has 13 residues. CDR1 and CDR2 from the germline V gene are SQVTM and ANQGSEA.

The chain employs TRBV27 and TRBJ1-6; D not certain. The CDR3 has 17 amino acids. The ends were cut back, 0 bases at V and 6 bases at J, with 15 bases in the middle. Germline CDR1 and CDR2: MNHEY and SMNVEV (reference sequence). The CDR3 protein is CASSLSPGSQINSPLHF. Here the CDR3 DNA reads TGTGCCAGCAGTTTATCGCCGGGGTCCCAGATTAATTCACCCCTCCACTTT.

The genes are TRBV4-1 and TRBJ1-5; D uncertain. The CDR3 has 16 amino acids. Between the trimmed V and J ends, which lost 1 base and 2 bases, there was a span of 12 bases. CDR1 MGHRA and CDR2 YSYEKL come from the germline V gene. The CDR3 loop is CASSQGPAPGNQPQHF. The DNA of the CDR3 is TGCGCCAGCAGCCAAGGACCAGCCCCGGGCAATCAGCCCCAGCATTTT.

The chain carries TRBV20-1 and TRBJ1-2; weak D call: TRBD1 (5 bases). Between the trimmed V and J ends, which lost 7 bases and 4 bases, there was a span of 22 bases. The CDR3 extends over 15 amino acids. CDR1 is DFQATT and CDR2 is SNEGSKA in the germline V gene (reference sequence). In nucleotides, the CDR3 is TGCAGTGTTGAGACAGACCAGAAAGGGATCTATGGCTACACCTTC. Translated, it gives CSVETDQKGIYGYTF.

This clonotype was observed a few times. V is TRBV27 and J is TRBJ2-2, with 15 bases identical to TRBD2. The ends lost 5 bases at V and 7 bases at J; junction bases unmatched: 5. Germline assignment: CDR1 MNHEY and CDR2 SMNVEV (reference sequence). The CDR3 is 16 residues long. As DNA, the CDR3 is TGTGCCAGCAGTCTGGGACTAGCGGGGGGAATCGGGGAGCTGTTTTTT. Translated, it gives CASSLGLAGGIGELFF.

CDR3 sequence: CASSTSDSNQPQHF. CDR3 bases: TGTGCCAGCAGCACCTCAGATAGCAATCAGCCCCAGCATTTT. V and J are TRBV7-6 and TRBJ1-5, with D unresolved. The CDR3 extends over 14 amino acids. Between the trimmed V and J ends, which lost 5 bases and 0 bases, there was a span of 8 bases. Germline CDR1 SGHVS, CDR2 FNYEAQ.

The chain recombines TRBV27 with TRBJ2-6; 12 nucleotides line up with TRBD1. Germline CDR1 reads MNHEY; CDR2 reads SMNVEV (reference sequence). The length of the CDR3 is 19 residues. V was clipped by 7 bases and J by 3 bases; unmatched bases: 13. This CDR3 is CASNPPAGDRGLGANVLTF. Here the CDR3 DNA reads TGTGCCAGCAATCCCCCCGCGGGGGACAGGGGGCTTGGGGCCAACGTCCTGACTTTC.

This clonotype was seen a few times. The gene calls are TRBV28 and TRBJ1-5, with D possibly being TRBD1 (6 bases). Trimming cost V 6 bases and J 3 bases, with 9 bases left between them. This CDR3 comprises 13 residues. Germline CDR1 reads MDHEN; CDR2 reads SYDVKM. The CDR3 DNA sequence: TGTGCCAGCAGGGACAGAAACAATCAGCCCCAGCATTTT. Translating gives CASRDRNNQPQHF.